The rows below give T cell receptor beta chains drawn from one sample of a study of blood T cell repertoires in COVID-19. Profiled with immunoSEQ multiplex PCR; TCRdb holds only in-frame clones, not every one. The data contain 64,000 or so clones, under 95% of them singletons. Sequencing was done on a sample of peripheral blood. These TCRs come from a human donor in a cohort sampled during active COVID-19. Each CDR3 is given with its conserved first and last residue. D genes are given only for firm matches. Clone size is shown for a subset of rows, as once, few, many or a class of expanded clone.

d_call: .; clone_size: .; v_call: TRBV28; j_call: TRBJ1-5; cdr3_nt: TGTGCCAGCAGTCCCCGACAGGGCAATCAGCCCCAGCATTTT; cdr3_aa: CASSPRQGNQPQHF
d_call: TRBD1; clone_size: once; v_call: TRBV9; j_call: TRBJ2-5; cdr3_nt: TGTGCCAGCAGCCCTGGACAGGGAATAGGCCAAGAGACCCAGTACTTC; cdr3_aa: CASSPGQGIGQETQYF
d_call: .; clone_size: .; v_call: TRBV2; j_call: TRBJ1-1; cdr3_nt: TGTGCCAGCAGTGTCAGGTACACTGAAGCTTTCTTT; cdr3_aa: CASSVRYTEAFF
d_call: TRBD2; clone_size: .; v_call: TRBV5-6; j_call: TRBJ2-3; cdr3_nt: TGTGCCAGCAGCTTGGTTCTAGCGGGAGTCTATAGCACAGATACGCAGTATTTT; cdr3_aa: CASSLVLAGVYSTDTQYF
d_call: TRBD1; clone_size: .; v_call: TRBV7-9; j_call: TRBJ2-7; cdr3_nt: TGTGCCAGCAGCTTCAGGGACAGGGAGGACGAGCAGTACTTC; cdr3_aa: CASSFRDREDEQYF
d_call: .; clone_size: .; v_call: TRBV12-5; j_call: TRBJ1-1; cdr3_nt: TGTGCTAGTGGTTTTTTATGGAACACTGAAGCTTTCTTT; cdr3_aa: CASGFLWNTEAFF
d_call: TRBD1; clone_size: .; v_call: TRBV29-1; j_call: TRBJ2-5; cdr3_nt: TGCAGCGGTAGGACAGGGGGGGAGACCCAGTACTTC; cdr3_aa: CSGRTGGETQYF
d_call: TRBD1; clone_size: few; v_call: TRBV6-1; j_call: TRBJ1-5; cdr3_nt: TGTGCCAGCAGTCCGGACAGGGTTCGTCAGCCCCAGCATTTT; cdr3_aa: CASSPDRVRQPQHF
d_call: .; clone_size: .; v_call: TRBV9; j_call: TRBJ1-1; cdr3_nt: TGTGCCAGCAGCGGATCGACAGTGGGGCTCGGGACTGAAGCTTTCTTT; cdr3_aa: CASSGSTVGLGTEAFF
d_call: TRBD2; clone_size: .; v_call: TRBV14; j_call: TRBJ2-3; cdr3_nt: TGTGCCAGCAGCCGACTAGCGGTTAACACAGATACGCAGTATTTT; cdr3_aa: CASSRLAVNTDTQYF
d_call: .; clone_size: .; v_call: TRBV27; j_call: TRBJ2-7; cdr3_nt: TGTGCCAGCAGGACAAAGGGGGGGACCTACGAGCAGTACTTC; cdr3_aa: CASRTKGGTYEQYF
d_call: TRBD2; clone_size: .; v_call: TRBV19; j_call: TRBJ2-5; cdr3_nt: TGTGCCAGTAGTAGAACGGGAGGGCCTGGGGAGACCCAGTACTTC; cdr3_aa: CASSRTGGPGETQYF
d_call: .; clone_size: .; v_call: TRBV2; j_call: TRBJ2-6; cdr3_nt: TGTGCCAGCAGTGACAGGACTGGGGCCAACGTCCTGACTTTC; cdr3_aa: CASSDRTGANVLTF
d_call: .; clone_size: .; v_call: TRBV5-4; j_call: TRBJ1-1; cdr3_nt: TGTGCCAGCAGCTTGTCGACAGAGAACACTGAAGCTTTCTTT; cdr3_aa: CASSLSTENTEAFF
d_call: .; clone_size: .; v_call: TRBV6-7; j_call: TRBJ1-5; cdr3_nt: TGTGCCAGCAGTTACCTGCTGACAGGCAATAGCAATCAGCCCCAGCATTTT; cdr3_aa: CASSYLLTGNSNQPQHF
d_call: TRBD1; clone_size: .; v_call: TRBV5-5; j_call: TRBJ1-1; cdr3_nt: TGTGCCAGCAGCTTACCACCTGGGACAGGGCGTGAAGCTTTCTTT; cdr3_aa: CASSLPPGTGREAFF
d_call: TRBD2; clone_size: .; v_call: TRBV7-6; j_call: TRBJ2-5; cdr3_nt: TGTGCCAGCAGCCTTGGACTAGCGAAGGAGACCCAGTACTTC; cdr3_aa: CASSLGLAKETQYF
d_call: .; clone_size: few; v_call: TRBV5-4; j_call: TRBJ1-1; cdr3_nt: TGTGCCAGCAGCTCGTTGGGGAGGAACACTGAAGCTTTCTTT; cdr3_aa: CASSSLGRNTEAFF
d_call: TRBD1; clone_size: .; v_call: TRBV5-1; j_call: TRBJ1-2; cdr3_nt: TGCGCCAGCAGGCCCGACAGGGGTGGCTACACCTTC; cdr3_aa: CASRPDRGGYTF
d_call: TRBD1; clone_size: .; v_call: TRBV7-3; j_call: TRBJ2-7; cdr3_nt: TGTGCCAGCAGCGTATGGAAGGGGGCACTCTACGAGCAGTACTTC; cdr3_aa: CASSVWKGALYEQYF
d_call: TRBD1; clone_size: .; v_call: TRBV6-5; j_call: TRBJ1-5; cdr3_nt: TGTGCCAGCAGCTCAGGGGGCCTCAATCAGCCCCAGCATTTT; cdr3_aa: CASSSGGLNQPQHF
d_call: .; clone_size: .; v_call: TRBV6-2/TRBV6-3; j_call: TRBJ2-7; cdr3_nt: TGTGCCAGCAGTTACAGGGGTCTCTACGAGCAGTACTTC; cdr3_aa: CASSYRGLYEQYF
d_call: TRBD1; clone_size: .; v_call: TRBV6-2/TRBV6-3; j_call: TRBJ2-7; cdr3_nt: TGTGCCAGCAGTTGGGACAGATTTGGAGAGCAGTACTTC; cdr3_aa: CASSWDRFGEQYF
d_call: TRBD2; clone_size: once; v_call: TRBV5-5; j_call: TRBJ2-1; cdr3_nt: TGTGCCAGCAGCTTGAGTAGACTAGCAGGGTACAATGAGCAGTTCTTC; cdr3_aa: CASSLSRLAGYNEQFF
d_call: .; clone_size: .; v_call: TRBV2; j_call: TRBJ2-7; cdr3_nt: TGTGCCAGCCACATATCCCGGGGGGCCGAGAGAGGCGAGCAGTACTTC; cdr3_aa: CASHISRGAERGEQYF
d_call: TRBD1; clone_size: .; v_call: TRBV28; j_call: TRBJ2-5; cdr3_nt: TGTGCCACAGGTCGAAAAGGGGGCTGGGAGACCCAGTACTTC; cdr3_aa: CATGRKGGWETQYF
d_call: TRBD1; clone_size: .; v_call: TRBV9; j_call: TRBJ1-2; cdr3_nt: TGTGCCAGCAGCGTTGGACAGGCAGGGGGCTACACCTTC; cdr3_aa: CASSVGQAGGYTF
d_call: TRBD2; clone_size: .; v_call: TRBV7-2; j_call: TRBJ2-3; cdr3_nt: TGTGCCAGCAGCCCCCCCATCCGGGGGGGCACAGATACGCAGTATTTT; cdr3_aa: CASSPPIRGGTDTQYF
d_call: TRBD2; clone_size: .; v_call: TRBV19; j_call: TRBJ2-3; cdr3_nt: TGTGCCAGTAGTTGGCTAGCGGATACAGATACGCAGTATTTT; cdr3_aa: CASSWLADTDTQYF
d_call: .; clone_size: .; v_call: TRBV11-1; j_call: TRBJ2-2; cdr3_nt: TGTGCCAGCAGCTTAGTTAGGACACTTACCCACGGGGAGCTGTTTTTT; cdr3_aa: CASSLVRTLTHGELFF
d_call: .; clone_size: once; v_call: TRBV29-1; j_call: TRBJ1-1; cdr3_nt: TGCAGCGTCAAAAGCCGGACTGACCCGAACACTGAAGCTTTCTTT; cdr3_aa: CSVKSRTDPNTEAFF
d_call: .; clone_size: .; v_call: TRBV7-9; j_call: TRBJ1-2; cdr3_nt: TGTGCCAGCAGCCAATCTAAAGGGGCCCAAGGCTATGGCTACACCTTC; cdr3_aa: CASSQSKGAQGYGYTF
d_call: TRBD2; clone_size: .; v_call: TRBV9; j_call: TRBJ2-2; cdr3_nt: TGTGCCAGCAGCACCCGGACTAGCTATAACACCGGGGAGCTGTTTTTT; cdr3_aa: CASSTRTSYNTGELFF
d_call: .; clone_size: once; v_call: TRBV29-1; j_call: TRBJ2-6; cdr3_nt: TGCAGCGTTGAAGTTAGCTCTGGGGCCAACGTCCTGACTTTC; cdr3_aa: CSVEVSSGANVLTF
d_call: TRBD2; clone_size: .; v_call: TRBV3-1/TRBV3-2; j_call: TRBJ2-1; cdr3_nt: TGTGCCAGCAGCCTCCGACTAGCGGGAGCGGCAGATGAGCAGTTCTTC; cdr3_aa: CASSLRLAGAADEQFF
d_call: .; clone_size: .; v_call: TRBV27; j_call: TRBJ2-5; cdr3_nt: TGTGCCACCAGAACAATACCTGGGACATCCTCGGGGACCCAGTACTTC; cdr3_aa: CATRTIPGTSSGTQYF
d_call: .; clone_size: .; v_call: TRBV5-1; j_call: TRBJ1-2; cdr3_nt: TGCGCCAGCAGCTTGGAAGGTGGGACAAGAAGAGGCTACACCTTC; cdr3_aa: CASSLEGGTRRGYTF
d_call: .; clone_size: .; v_call: TRBV28; j_call: TRBJ2-7; cdr3_nt: TGTGCCAGCAGTTTAACTCGTAACAGCTACGAGCAGTACTTC; cdr3_aa: CASSLTRNSYEQYF
d_call: TRBD1; clone_size: .; v_call: TRBV19; j_call: TRBJ2-2; cdr3_nt: TGTGCCAGTAGTGCACCACTTATCCACAGGGGCACCGGGGAGCTGTTTTTT; cdr3_aa: CASSAPLIHRGTGELFF
d_call: .; clone_size: once; v_call: TRBV2; j_call: TRBJ2-3; cdr3_nt: TGTGCCAGCAGTGTCCATATGCAGACAGATACGCAGTATTTT; cdr3_aa: CASSVHMQTDTQYF
d_call: .; clone_size: .; v_call: TRBV7-9; j_call: TRBJ2-6; cdr3_nt: TGTGCCGCCGCCGAGGTGAGTGGGGCCAACGTCCTGACTTTC; cdr3_aa: CAAAEVSGANVLTF
d_call: .; clone_size: .; v_call: TRBV10-3; j_call: TRBJ1-1; cdr3_nt: TGTGCCATCAGTGATTCCGGGGCGGGGACCGAAGCTTTCTTT; cdr3_aa: CAISDSGAGTEAFF
d_call: .; clone_size: .; v_call: TRBV7-2; j_call: TRBJ1-6; cdr3_nt: TGTGCCAGCAGGATAGGGGGGGACGCCTATAATTCACCCCTCCACTTT; cdr3_aa: CASRIGGDAYNSPLHF
d_call: TRBD2; clone_size: .; v_call: TRBV5-4; j_call: TRBJ2-3; cdr3_nt: TGTGCCCAGGGGACTAGCGGCACAGATACGCAGTATTTT; cdr3_aa: CAQGTSGTDTQYF